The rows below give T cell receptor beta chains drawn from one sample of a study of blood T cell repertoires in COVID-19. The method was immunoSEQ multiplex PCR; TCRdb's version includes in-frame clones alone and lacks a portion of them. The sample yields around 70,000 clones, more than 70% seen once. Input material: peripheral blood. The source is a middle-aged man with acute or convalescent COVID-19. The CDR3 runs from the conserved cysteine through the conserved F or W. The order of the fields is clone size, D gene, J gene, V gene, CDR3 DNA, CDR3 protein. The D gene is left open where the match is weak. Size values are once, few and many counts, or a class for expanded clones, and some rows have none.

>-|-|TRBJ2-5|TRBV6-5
TGTGCCAGCAGTAGGACCCAGGGATTCCAAGAGACCCAGTACTTC
CASSRTQGFQETQYF
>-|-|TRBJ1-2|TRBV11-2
TGTGCCAGCAGCTTAGGGGGCGGGGGTCGAGGCTACACCTTC
CASSLGGGGRGYTF
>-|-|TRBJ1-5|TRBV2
TGTGCCAGCAGTGAAGAGGGAGGGGGAAACCAGCCCCAGCATTTT
CASSEEGGGNQPQHF
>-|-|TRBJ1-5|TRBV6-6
TGTGCCAGCAGTTACTCGACAGAGAATCAGCCCCAGCATTTT
CASSYSTENQPQHF
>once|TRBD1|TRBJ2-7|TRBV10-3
TGTGCCATCAGTAACCGGGACAGGGGGAACGAGCAGTACTTC
CAISNRDRGNEQYF
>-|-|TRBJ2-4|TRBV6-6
TGTGCCAGCAGACACGAAGCCAAAAACATTCAGTACTTC
CASRHEAKNIQYF
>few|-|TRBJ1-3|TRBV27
TGTGCCAGCAGTTTAACACCGGAGGAGGGATCCGGAAACACCATATATTTT
CASSLTPEEGSGNTIYF
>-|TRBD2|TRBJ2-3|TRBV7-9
TGTGCCAGCAGCCAGCGGGGGGAAAGCACAGATACGCAGTATTTT
CASSQRGESTDTQYF
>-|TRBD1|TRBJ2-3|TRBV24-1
TGTGCCACCAGTGATGGGACAGCTAGCACAGATACGCAGTATTTT
CATSDGTASTDTQYF
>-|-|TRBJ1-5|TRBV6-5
TGTGCCAGCAGTTATTCCGGGGAAGGAGGTCAGCCCCAGCATTTT
CASSYSGEGGQPQHF
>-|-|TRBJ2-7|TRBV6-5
TGTGCCAGCAGTCTGGCGGGCGAGCAGTACTTC
CASSLAGEQYF
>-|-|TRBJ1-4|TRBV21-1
TGTGCCAGCAGCAAAGCGGGGTACAGGGGCATCAATGAAAAACTGTTTTTT
CASSKAGYRGINEKLFF
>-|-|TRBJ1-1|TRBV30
TGTGCCTGGAGTGTAACAACGAACACTGAAGCTTTCTTT
CAWSVTTNTEAFF
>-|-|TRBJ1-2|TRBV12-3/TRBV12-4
TGTGCCAGCAGTGGAGGGACGGAAAATGGCTACACCTTC
CASSGGTENGYTF
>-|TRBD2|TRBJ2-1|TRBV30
TGTGCCTGGAGTGTACTAGCGGAAGCAGAGCAGTTCTTC
CAWSVLAEAEQFF
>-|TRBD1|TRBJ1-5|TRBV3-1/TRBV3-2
TGTGCCAGCAGTTCAACAGGGGGCAATCAGCCCCAGCATTTT
CASSSTGGNQPQHF
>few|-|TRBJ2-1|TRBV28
TGTGCCAGCACTCAGGGCAACAACAATGAGCAGTTCTTC
CASTQGNNNEQFF
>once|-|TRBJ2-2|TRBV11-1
TGTCCCAGCAGCTTACAACGGGGCGGGGCCGGGGAGCTGTTTTTT
CPSSLQRGGAGELFF
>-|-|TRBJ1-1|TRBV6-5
TGTGCCAGCAGTTACTCTACGGACACTGAAGCTTTCTTT
CASSYSTDTEAFF
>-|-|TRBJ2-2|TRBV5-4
TGTGCCAGCAGCTTCGCAGTGAACACCGGGGAGCTGTTTTTT
CASSFAVNTGELFF
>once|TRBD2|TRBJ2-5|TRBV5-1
TGCGCCAGCAGCTCCGGCGGTAGCGGGGGGCGGCAAGAGACCCAGTACTTC
CASSSGGSGGRQETQYF
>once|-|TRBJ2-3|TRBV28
TGTGCCAGCAGACCGGGAAGGGTCACAGATACGCAGTATTTT
CASRPGRVTDTQYF
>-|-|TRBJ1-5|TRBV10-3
TGTGCCATCAGTGAGTCGAGGGGAGGCCAGCCCCAGCATTTT
CAISESRGGQPQHF
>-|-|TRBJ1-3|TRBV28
TGTGCCAGCAGTGAGCCTCATGGAAACACCATATATTTT
CASSEPHGNTIYF
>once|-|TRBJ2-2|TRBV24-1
TGTGCCACCAGTGACCCAGGGGCCGGGGAGCTGTTTTTT
CATSDPGAGELFF
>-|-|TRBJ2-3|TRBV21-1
-
CASSRGFAGGSDTQYF
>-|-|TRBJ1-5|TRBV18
TGTGCCAGCTCACTCCAGGGGCAGCCCCAGCATTTT
CASSLQGQPQHF
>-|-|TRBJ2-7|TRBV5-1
TGCGCCACCGGTAGGGACTCCGGCTCCTACGAGCAGTACTTC
CATGRDSGSYEQYF
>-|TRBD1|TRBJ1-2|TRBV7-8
TGTGCCAGCAGCCCCCGACAGGGACGGGGCTACACCTTC
CASSPRQGRGYTF
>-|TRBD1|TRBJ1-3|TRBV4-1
TGCGCCAGCAGCCAAACCAGGGACAGTCGAAACACCATATATTTT
CASSQTRDSRNTIYF
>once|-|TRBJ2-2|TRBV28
TGTGCCAGCAGCGAGATTAACACCGGGGAGCTGTTTTTT
CASSEINTGELFF
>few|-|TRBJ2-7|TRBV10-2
TGCGCCAGCAGTACAGGGACCTCCTACGAGCAGTACTTC
CASSTGTSYEQYF
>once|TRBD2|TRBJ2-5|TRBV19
TGTGCCACAATAGCGGGGGGCGGGGAGACCCAGTACTTC
CATIAGGGETQYF
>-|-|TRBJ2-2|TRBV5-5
TGTGCCAGCGCCATTCTAGGAGGCACCGGGGAGCTGTTTTTT
CASAILGGTGELFF
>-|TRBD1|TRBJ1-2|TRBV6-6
TGTGCCAGCCAGGGACAGGGAGCTGGCTACACCTTC
CASQGQGAGYTF
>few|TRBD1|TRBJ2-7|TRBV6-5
TGTGCCAGCAGTCCGGGACAGGGGGGGTACGAGCAGTACTTC
CASSPGQGGYEQYF
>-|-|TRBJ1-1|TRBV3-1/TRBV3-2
TGTGCCAGCAGCCAAATATCTTGGAACACTGAAGCTTTCTTT
CASSQISWNTEAFF
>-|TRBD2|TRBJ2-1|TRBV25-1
TGTGCCAGCAGTGTGAGCGGGAGTTGGACGAATGAGCAGTTCTTC
CASSVSGSWTNEQFF
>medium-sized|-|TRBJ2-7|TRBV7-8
TGTGCCAGCAGCGCAGGGTTCGCCTACGAGCAGTACTTC
CASSAGFAYEQYF
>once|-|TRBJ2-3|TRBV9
TGTGCCAGCAGCGTACAGGGGAGCACAGATACGCAGTATTTT
CASSVQGSTDTQYF
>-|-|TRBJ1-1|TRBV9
TGTGCCAGCACCTTAATGGGGGGTCGCACTGAAGCTTTCTTT
CASTLMGGRTEAFF
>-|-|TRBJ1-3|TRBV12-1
TGTGCCAGCAGCGCCGACAGGGCCTCTGGAAACACCATATATTTT
CASSADRASGNTIYF
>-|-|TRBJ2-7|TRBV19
TGTGCCAGTAGTCCGGTTTTGCGGCTTTCCTACGAGCAGTACTTC
CASSPVLRLSYEQYF
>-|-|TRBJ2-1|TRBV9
TGTGCCAGCAGCTTGGGGGCCACGAGCTCCTACAATGAGCAGTTCTTC
CASSLGATSSYNEQFF
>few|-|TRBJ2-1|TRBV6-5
TGTGCCAGCAGTTATGGCCCCTCGACCTACAATGAGCAGTTCTTC
CASSYGPSTYNEQFF
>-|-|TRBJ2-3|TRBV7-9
TGTGCCAGCAGCCCGCAGACTCGTGATACGCAGTATTTT
CASSPQTRDTQYF
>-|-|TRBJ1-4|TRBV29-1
TGCAGCGTTCTTGGACTGGGAAAACTGTTTTTT
CSVLGLGKLFF
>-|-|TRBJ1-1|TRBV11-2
TGTGCCAGCAGCTTAAAGGGCGGGGGGTTGAACACTGAAGCTTTCTTT
CASSLKGGGLNTEAFF
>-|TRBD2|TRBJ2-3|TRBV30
TGTGCCTGGAGTTCGGGAGGCCGCGAAGATACGCAGTATTTT
CAWSSGGREDTQYF
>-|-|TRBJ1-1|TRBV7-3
TGTGCCAGCAGCTTAGATACGGGGCTAGCGGCTTTCTTT
CASSLDTGLAAFF